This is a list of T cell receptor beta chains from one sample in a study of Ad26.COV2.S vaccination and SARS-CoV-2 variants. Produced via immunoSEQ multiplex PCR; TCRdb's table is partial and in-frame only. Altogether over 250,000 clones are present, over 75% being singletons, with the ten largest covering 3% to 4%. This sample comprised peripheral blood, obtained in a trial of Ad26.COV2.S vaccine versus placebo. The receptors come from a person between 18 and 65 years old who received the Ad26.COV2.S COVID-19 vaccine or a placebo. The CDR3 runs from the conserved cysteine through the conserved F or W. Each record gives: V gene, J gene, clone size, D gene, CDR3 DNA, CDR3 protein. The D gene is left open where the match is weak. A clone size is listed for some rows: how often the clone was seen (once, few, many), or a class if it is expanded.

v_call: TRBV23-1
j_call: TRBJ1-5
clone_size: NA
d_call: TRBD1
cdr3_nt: TGCGCCAGCAGTCAGATGGGGGACAGGGTGTTCAATCAGCCCCAGCATTTT
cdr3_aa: CASSQMGDRVFNQPQHF

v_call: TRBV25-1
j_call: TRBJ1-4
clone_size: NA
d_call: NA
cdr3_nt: TGTGCCAGCAGTGACTCGGGGGGGGCCAATGAAAAACTGTTTTTT
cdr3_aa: CASSDSGGANEKLFF

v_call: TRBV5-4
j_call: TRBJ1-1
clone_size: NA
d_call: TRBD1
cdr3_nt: TGTGCCAGCAGCCCCCAGACAGGGAGTCCTGAAGCTTTCTTT
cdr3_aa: CASSPQTGSPEAFF

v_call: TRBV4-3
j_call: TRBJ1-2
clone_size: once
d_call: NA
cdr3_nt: TGCGCCAGCAGCCATATAGGAGCTAACTATGGCTACACCTTC
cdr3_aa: CASSHIGANYGYTF

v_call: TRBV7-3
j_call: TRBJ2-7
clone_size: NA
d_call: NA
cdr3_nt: TGTGCCAGCAGCTTATGGACGGTGGTTGACGAGCAGTACTTC
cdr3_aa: CASSLWTVVDEQYF

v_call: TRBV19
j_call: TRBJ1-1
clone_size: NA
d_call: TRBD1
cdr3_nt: TGTGCCAGTAGTATAGACCCTAAAACAGGGGGCCGAGCTTTCTTT
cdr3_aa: CASSIDPKTGGRAFF

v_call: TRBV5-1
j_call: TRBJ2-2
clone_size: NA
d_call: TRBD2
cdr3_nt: TGCGCCAGCTCGACTAGCGGGGGAAACACCGGGGAGCTGTTTTTT
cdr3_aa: CASSTSGGNTGELFF

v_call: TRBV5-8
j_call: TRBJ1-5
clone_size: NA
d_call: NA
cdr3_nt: TGTGCCAGCAGCTTGCAGGGTCAGCCCCAGCATTTT
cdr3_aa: CASSLQGQPQHF

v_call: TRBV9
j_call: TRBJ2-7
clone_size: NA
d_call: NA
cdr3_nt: TGTGCCAGCAGCCCCTCTGGGGGGGCCAACTACGAGCAGTACTTC
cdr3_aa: CASSPSGGANYEQYF

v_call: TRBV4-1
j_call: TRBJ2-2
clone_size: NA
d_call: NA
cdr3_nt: TGCGCCAGCAGCCAAGACGGCGGGGCAGGGGGGAACACCGGGGAGCTGTTTTTT
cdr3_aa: CASSQDGGAGGNTGELFF

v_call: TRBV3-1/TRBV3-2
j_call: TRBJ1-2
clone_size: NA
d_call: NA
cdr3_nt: TGTGCCAGCGAAGGAGGACGGAGCGCGGGCTACACCTTC
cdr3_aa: CASEGGRSAGYTF

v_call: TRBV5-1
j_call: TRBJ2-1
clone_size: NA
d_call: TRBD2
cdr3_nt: TGCGCCAGCAGCTTGGCGGGGGGTCATGAGCAGTTCTTC
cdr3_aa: CASSLAGGHEQFF

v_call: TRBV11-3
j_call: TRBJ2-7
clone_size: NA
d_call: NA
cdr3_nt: TGTGCCAGCAGCTTAGATCGATACTACGAGCAGTACTTC
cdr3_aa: CASSLDRYYEQYF

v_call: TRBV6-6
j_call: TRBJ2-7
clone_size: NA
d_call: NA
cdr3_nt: TGTGCCAGCAGTTACTCTGGCGGACGTCAATACGAGCAGTACTTC
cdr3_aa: CASSYSGGRQYEQYF

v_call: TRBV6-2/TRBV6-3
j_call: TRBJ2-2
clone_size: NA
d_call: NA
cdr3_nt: TGTGCCAGCAGTTACGGAGGGCCAAACACCGGGGAGCTGTTTTTT
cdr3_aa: CASSYGGPNTGELFF

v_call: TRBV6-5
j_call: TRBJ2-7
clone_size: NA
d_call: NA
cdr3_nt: TGTGCCAGCAGCCTAACAGCCTCCTACGAGCAGTACTTC
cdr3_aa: CASSLTASYEQYF

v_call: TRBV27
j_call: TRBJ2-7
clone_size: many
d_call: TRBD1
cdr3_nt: TGTGCCAGCAGTGTATCGACAGGGGGCGGGTACGAGCAGTACTTC
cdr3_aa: CASSVSTGGGYEQYF

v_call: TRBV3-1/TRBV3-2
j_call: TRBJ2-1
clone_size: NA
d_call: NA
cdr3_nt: TGTGCCAGCAGCCAAGGGTTAGCGGTCTACAATGAGCAGTTCTTC
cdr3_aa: CASSQGLAVYNEQFF

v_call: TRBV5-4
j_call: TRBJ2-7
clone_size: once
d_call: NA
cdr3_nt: TGTGCCAGCAGCTTAGTCGGCTCCTACGAGCAGTACTTC
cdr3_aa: CASSLVGSYEQYF

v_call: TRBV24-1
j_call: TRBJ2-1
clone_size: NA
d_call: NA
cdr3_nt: TGTGCCACCAGCGGAAAGGGTGAGCAGTTCTTC
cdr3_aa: CATSGKGEQFF

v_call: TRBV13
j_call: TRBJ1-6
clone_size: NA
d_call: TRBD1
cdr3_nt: TGTGCCAGCAGCGGACTCAGGGGGCAATCACCCCTCCACTTT
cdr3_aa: CASSGLRGQSPLHF

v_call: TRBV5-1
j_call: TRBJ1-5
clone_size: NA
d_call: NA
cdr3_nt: TGCGCCAGCAACACAAATCAGCCCCAGCATTTT
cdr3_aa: CASNTNQPQHF

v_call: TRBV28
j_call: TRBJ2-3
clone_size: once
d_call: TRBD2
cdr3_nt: TGTGCCAGCAGTCCAACCGGGACTAGGTTAACAGATACGCAGTATTTT
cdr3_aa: CASSPTGTRLTDTQYF

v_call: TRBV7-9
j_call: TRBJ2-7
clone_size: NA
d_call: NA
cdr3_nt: TGTGCCAGCAGCTTGTCAGGGTCCCCCTACGAGCAGTACTTC
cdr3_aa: CASSLSGSPYEQYF

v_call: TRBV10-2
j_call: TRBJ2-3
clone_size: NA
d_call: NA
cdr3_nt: TGCGCCAGCAGTGAGATGGTGCTAGGCACAGATACGCAGTATTTT
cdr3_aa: CASSEMVLGTDTQYF

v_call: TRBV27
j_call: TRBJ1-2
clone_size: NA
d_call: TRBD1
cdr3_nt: TGTGCCAGCAGTTTTCAGGCAGGGGGTGGCTACACCTTC
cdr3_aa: CASSFQAGGGYTF